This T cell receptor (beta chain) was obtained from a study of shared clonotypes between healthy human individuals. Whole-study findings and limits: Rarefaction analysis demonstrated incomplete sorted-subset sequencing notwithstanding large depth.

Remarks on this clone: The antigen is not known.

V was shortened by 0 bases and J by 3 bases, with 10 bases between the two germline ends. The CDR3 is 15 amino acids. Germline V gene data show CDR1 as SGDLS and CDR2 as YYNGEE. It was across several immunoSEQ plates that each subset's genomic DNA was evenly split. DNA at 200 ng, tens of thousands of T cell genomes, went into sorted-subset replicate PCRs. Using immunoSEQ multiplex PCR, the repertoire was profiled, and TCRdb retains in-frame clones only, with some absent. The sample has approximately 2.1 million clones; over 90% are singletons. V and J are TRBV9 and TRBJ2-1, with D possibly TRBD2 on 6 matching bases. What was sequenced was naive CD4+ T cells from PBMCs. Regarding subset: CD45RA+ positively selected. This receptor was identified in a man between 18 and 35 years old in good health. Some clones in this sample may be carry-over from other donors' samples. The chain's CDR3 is CASSVDSGFYNEQFF. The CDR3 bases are TGTGCCAGCAGCGTAGATAGCGGATTCTACAATGAGCAGTTCTTC.